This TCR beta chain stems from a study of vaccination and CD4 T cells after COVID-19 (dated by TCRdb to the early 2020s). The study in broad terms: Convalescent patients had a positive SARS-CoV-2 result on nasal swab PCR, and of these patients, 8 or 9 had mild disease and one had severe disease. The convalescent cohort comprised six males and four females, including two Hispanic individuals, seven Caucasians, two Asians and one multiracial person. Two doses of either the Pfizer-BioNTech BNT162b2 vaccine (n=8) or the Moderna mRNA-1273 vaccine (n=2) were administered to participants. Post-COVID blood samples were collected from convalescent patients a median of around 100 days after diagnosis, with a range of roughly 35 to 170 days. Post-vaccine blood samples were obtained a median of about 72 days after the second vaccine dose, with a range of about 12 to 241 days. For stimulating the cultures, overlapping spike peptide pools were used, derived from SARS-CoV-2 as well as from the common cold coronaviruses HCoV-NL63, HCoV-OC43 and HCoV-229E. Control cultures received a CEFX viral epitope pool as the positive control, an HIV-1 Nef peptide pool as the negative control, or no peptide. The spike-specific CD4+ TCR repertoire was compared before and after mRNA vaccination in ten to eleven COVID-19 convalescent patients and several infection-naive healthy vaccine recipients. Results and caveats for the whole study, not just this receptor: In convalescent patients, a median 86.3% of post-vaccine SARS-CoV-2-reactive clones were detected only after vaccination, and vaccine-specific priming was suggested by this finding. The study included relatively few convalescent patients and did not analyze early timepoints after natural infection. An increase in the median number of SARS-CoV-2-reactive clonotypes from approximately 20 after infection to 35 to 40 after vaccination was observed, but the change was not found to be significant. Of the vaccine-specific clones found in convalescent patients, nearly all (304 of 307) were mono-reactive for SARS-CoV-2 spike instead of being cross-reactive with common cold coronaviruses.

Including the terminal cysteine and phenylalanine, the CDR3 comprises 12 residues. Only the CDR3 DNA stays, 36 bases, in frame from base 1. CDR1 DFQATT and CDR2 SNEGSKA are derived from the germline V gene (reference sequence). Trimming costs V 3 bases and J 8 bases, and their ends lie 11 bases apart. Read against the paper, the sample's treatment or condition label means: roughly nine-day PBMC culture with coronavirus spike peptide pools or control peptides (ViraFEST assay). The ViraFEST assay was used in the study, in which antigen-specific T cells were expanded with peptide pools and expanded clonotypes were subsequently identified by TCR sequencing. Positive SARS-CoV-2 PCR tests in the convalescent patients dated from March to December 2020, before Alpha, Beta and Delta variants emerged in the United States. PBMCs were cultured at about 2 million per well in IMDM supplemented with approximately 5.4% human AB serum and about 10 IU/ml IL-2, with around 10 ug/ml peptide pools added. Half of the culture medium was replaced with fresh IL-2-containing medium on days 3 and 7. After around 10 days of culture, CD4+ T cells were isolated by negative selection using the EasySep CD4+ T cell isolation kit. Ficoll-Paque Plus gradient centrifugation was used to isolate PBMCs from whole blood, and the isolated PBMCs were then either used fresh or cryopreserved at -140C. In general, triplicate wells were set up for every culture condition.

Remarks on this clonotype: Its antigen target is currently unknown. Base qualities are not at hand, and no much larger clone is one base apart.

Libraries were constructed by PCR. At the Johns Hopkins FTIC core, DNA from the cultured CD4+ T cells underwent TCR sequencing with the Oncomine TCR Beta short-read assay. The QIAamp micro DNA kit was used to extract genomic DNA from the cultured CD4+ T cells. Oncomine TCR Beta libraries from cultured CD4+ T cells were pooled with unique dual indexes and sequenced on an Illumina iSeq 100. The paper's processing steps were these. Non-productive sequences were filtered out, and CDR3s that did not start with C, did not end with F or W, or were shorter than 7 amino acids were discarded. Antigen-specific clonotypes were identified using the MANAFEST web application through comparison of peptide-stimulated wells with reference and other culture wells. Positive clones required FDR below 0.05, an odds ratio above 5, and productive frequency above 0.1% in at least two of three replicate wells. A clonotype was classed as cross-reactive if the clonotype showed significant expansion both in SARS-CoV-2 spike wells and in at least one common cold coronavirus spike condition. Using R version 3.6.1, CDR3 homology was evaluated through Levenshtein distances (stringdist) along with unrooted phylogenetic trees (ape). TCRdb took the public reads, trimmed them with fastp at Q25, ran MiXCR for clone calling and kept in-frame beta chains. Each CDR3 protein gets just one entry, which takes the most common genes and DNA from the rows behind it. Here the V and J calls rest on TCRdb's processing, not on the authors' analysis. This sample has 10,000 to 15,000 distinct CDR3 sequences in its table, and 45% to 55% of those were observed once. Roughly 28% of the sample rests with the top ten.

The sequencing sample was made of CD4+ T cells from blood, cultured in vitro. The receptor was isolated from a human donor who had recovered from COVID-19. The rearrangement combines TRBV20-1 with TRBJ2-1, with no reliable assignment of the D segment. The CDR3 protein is CSARQISDEQFF. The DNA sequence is TGCAGTGCTAGGCAGATAAGCGATGAGCAGTTCTTC.